The following is a TCR beta chain sequence with its context. What it recognizes is unknown. The sample comes from a study of CD8 T cells in Susac syndrome. Overall study: Intravenous immunoglobulin alone or corticosteroids were being given to patients with Susac syndrome at blood draw, unless they were therapy-naive.

Study findings and constraints: Detection of Susac-specific public clones gave some 15 in total CD8+ repertoires and 4 or 5 in CD8+ TEMRA repertoires. CD8+ clonal expansion in Susac was maximal in TEMRA cells and in active patients.

Reverse transcription of roughly 0.5 to 1 ug RNA was performed with random hexamers. Via MiXCR, TCRdb re-called the immunoSEQ multiplex PCR reads, giving one row per CDR3 protein. The table lists 120,000 or so distinct CDR3 sequences, 90% to 95% of them singletons. The origin of this receptor is a human donor with Susac syndrome. The sequenced sample consisted of CD8+ T cells from PBMCs.

CDR3 sequence reads: CASSFFGRNRDGYTF. The CDR3 coding sequence is TGTGCCAGCAGTTTTTTCGGCAGGAACCGCGATGGCTACACCTTC. The rearrangement uses TRBV28 and TRBJ1-2; D unclear. CDR3 length: 15 residues. V shed 3 bases and J shed 6 bases, with 17 bases lying between them. The germline V gene encodes CDR1 MDHEN and CDR2 SYDVKM.